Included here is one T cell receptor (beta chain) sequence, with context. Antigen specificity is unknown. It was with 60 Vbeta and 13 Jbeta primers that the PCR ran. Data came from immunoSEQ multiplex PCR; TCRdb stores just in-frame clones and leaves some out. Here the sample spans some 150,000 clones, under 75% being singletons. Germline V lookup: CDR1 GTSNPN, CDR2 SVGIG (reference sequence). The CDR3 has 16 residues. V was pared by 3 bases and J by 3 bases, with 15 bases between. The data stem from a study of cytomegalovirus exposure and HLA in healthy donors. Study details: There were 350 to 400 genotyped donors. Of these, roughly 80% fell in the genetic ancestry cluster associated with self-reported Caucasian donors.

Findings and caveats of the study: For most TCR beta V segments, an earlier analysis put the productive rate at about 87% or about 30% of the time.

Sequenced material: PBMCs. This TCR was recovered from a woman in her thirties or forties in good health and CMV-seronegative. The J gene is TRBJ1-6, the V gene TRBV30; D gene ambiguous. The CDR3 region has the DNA TGTGCCTGGAGCACACCACAGTGGTACTATAATTCACCCCTCCACTTT. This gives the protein CAWSTPQWYYNSPLHF.